The rows below give T cell receptor beta chains drawn from one sample of a study of T cell responses to AZD1222 COVID-19 vaccine. Generated by immunoSEQ multiplex PCR, the TCRdb table keeps only in-frame clones and is missing some. Found here are some 99,000 clones, about nine tenths of them singletons; the top ten hold roughly 15%. The starting material was peripheral blood, obtained 28 days after the second AZD1222 dose. All receptors derive from an adult who received the AZD1222 COVID-19 vaccine. Both conserved end residues are part of each CDR3.

V	J	CDR3
TRBV19	TRBJ2-7	CASSILGERGSYEQYF
TRBV18	TRBJ2-5	CASSPRLDGGGETQYF
TRBV12-3/TRBV12-4	TRBJ2-1	CASRRDSYNEQFF
TRBV19	TRBJ2-1	CASTWNNEQFF
TRBV28	TRBJ1-5	CASSSLPPQHF
TRBV19	TRBJ1-2	CASSIAGTNYGYTF
TRBV10-3	TRBJ2-7	CAISEIQGGEQYF
TRBV5-5	TRBJ2-1	CASSLDPRGSGSYNEQFF
TRBV5-8	TRBJ2-2	CASSSGQPTGELFF
TRBV29-1	TRBJ2-2	CSVARGQANTGELFF
TRBV20-1	TRBJ1-4	CSASRGNEKLFF
TRBV18	TRBJ2-7	CASSPGDRTYEQYF
TRBV7-2	TRBJ2-7	CASSFSAGGSSHEQYF
TRBV10-3	TRBJ2-3	CAISVTSGRTDTQYF
TRBV7-9	TRBJ1-4	CASTQSPGNEKLFF
TRBV11-2	TRBJ2-1	CASSFGSGRTNEQFF
TRBV19	TRBJ1-1	CASHRGTEAFF
TRBV29-1	TRBJ1-2	CTTLAGGGYTF